This entry concerns a single T cell receptor (beta chain). Its antigen is unidentified. The data originate from a study of T-cell reconstitution after alpha-beta-depleted transplantation in children. Unique molecular identifiers were incorporated during preparation of the TCRbeta library. Each CDR3 protein gets one entry after TCRdb re-called the PCR reads with MiXCR. The profile shows just under 250,000 distinct CDR3 sequences, roughly 26% of them singletons. General observations from the study: After transplant, high TCRbeta diversity at day 60 in some patients arose from surviving recipient T cells and thymic progenitors.

Germline assignment: CDR1 DFQATT and CDR2 SNEGSKA (reference sequence). Trimming removed 2 bases from V and 7 bases from J, with 10 bases in between. CDR3 length equals 12 residues. The source is a girl aged 2 to 10 with Fanconi anemia, due to receive a stem cell transplant. This material consisted of PBMCs, taken before TCRalphabeta/CD19-depleted stem cell transplant. V is TRBV20-1 and J is TRBJ2-3; D gene uncertain. The CDR3 sequence is CSARFPGNTQYF. In DNA form, the CDR3 reads TGCAGTGCTAGATTTCCCGGCAATACGCAGTATTTT.